This TCR beta chain stems from a study of T cell repertoires in cytomegalovirus infection. Across the whole study: Peptides in the study included HLA-C-restricted and HLA-B-restricted CMV epitopes. Matching HLA type and CMV infection were both indicated by public TCR beta signatures. Findings and caveats of the study: People with CMV and the relevant HLA were identified by cumulative public TCR beta family frequency.

TCRdb recomputed calls from the reads with MiXCR, one row per CDR3 protein. The profile shows hundreds of thousands of distinct CDR3 sequences, around 31% of them singletons. The CDR3 length is 16 residues. Germline V gene lookup returns CDR1 MNHEY and CDR2 SVGEGT. Trimming cost V 0 bases and J 4 bases, with 13 bases left between them. This clonotype has only a few counts. Its specificity is unknown. This material consisted of cultured PBMCs, taken from culture after CMV antigen stimulation. The clonotype was recovered from a human donor in good health (CMV status not recorded). Some clones in this sample may be carry-over from other donors' samples. The V gene is TRBV6-2 or TRBV6-3, the J gene TRBJ2-1; the D is unclear. CDR3 in amino acids: CASSYSTRTDYNEQFF. Here the CDR3 DNA reads TGTGCCAGCAGTTACTCTACCCGGACCGATTACAATGAGCAGTTCTTC.